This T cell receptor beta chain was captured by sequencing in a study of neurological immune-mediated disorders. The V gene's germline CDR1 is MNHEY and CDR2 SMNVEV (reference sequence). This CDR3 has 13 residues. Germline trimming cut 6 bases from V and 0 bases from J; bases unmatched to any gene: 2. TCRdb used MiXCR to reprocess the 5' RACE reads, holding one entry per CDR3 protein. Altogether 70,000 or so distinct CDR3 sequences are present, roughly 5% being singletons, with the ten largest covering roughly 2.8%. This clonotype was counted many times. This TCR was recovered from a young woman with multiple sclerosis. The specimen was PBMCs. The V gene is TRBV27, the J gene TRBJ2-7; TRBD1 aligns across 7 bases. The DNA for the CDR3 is TGTGCCAGCAGCCGGGACAGCTCCTACGAGCAGTACTTC. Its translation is CASSRDSSYEQYF.